Listed here is a single TCR beta chain. In the CD4+ fraction, cells were divided into CD45RA+ naive and CD45RA-negative memory subsets. This sample was taken from a study of shared clonotypes between healthy human individuals. Germline CDR1 reads SEHNR; CDR2 reads FQNEAQ (reference sequence). The CDR3 contains 17 residues. V gave up 6 bases and J gave up 0 bases, with 18 bases separating them. Profiled with immunoSEQ multiplex PCR; TCRdb holds only in-frame clones, not every one. The sample holds some 1 million clones, about three quarters seen once. The chain is built from TRBV7-9 and TRBJ1-3; D is perhaps TRBD1 (5 bases). The sequenced material came from memory CD4+ T cells sorted from blood. This sample's subset: CD45RA-negative fraction. This TCR was recovered from a man aged 18 to 29 in good health. Here the CDR3 reads CASSPGDGGASGNTIYF. The CDR3 DNA follows: TGTGCCAGCAGTCCGGGGGATGGAGGGGCCTCTGGAAACACCATATATTTT.